These T cell receptor beta chains were read from a single sample in a study of blood T cell repertoires in COVID-19. TCRdb's copy holds only in-frame clones and misses some; the assay was immunoSEQ multiplex PCR. The top ten clones hold more than 1.5% of a sample with 40,000 to 60,000 clones, 65% to 85% of them seen once. The sample was peripheral blood. The receptor source for this set is a man aged 45-65 years with acute or convalescent COVID-19. The CDR3 runs from the conserved cysteine through the conserved F or W. A D gene is named only where the DNA matches it firmly. Clone size is stated in some rows and not others, as once, few, many or a class when expanded.

>NA|TRBJ2-2|NA|TRBV28
TGTGCCAGCAGTAGCCCAAAGTTTACCGGGGAGCTGTTTTTT
CASSSPKFTGELFF
>NA|TRBJ1-5|NA|TRBV15
TGTGCCACCAGCAGGGCGGGGCAGCCCCAGCATTTT
CATSRAGQPQHF
>NA|TRBJ1-3|NA|TRBV28
TGTGCCAGCAGTACTTCTCGGACAGAGCGCGATGGGGCTAACACCATATATTTT
CASSTSRTERDGANTIYF
>NA|TRBJ2-3|NA|TRBV10-1
TGCGCCAGCAGTGAGTCGAGTATCGGCGGGATGAGCGGAGATACGCAGTATTTT
CASSESSIGGMSGDTQYF
>TRBD1|TRBJ2-1|NA|TRBV28
TGTGCCAGCAGAATTACAGGGGTGGGCTACAATGAGCAGTTCTTC
CASRITGVGYNEQFF
>TRBD1|TRBJ1-1|NA|TRBV4-1
TGCGCCAGCAGCCTCACCACAGGGGTTAACACTGAAGCTTTCTTT
CASSLTTGVNTEAFF
>TRBD2|TRBJ2-1|NA|TRBV7-6
TGTGCCAGCAGCACGTATAGCGGGGGAAACAATGAGCAGTTCTTC
CASSTYSGGNNEQFF
>NA|TRBJ2-2|NA|TRBV6-5
TGTGCCAGCAGTTACTCTACTCACACCGGGGAGCTGTTTTTT
CASSYSTHTGELFF
>NA|TRBJ2-1|NA|TRBV29-1
TGCAGCGTTGAAGAAGGTCAGACTCCTGTACGCTCCTACAATGAGCAGTTCTTC
CSVEEGQTPVRSYNEQFF
>TRBD2|TRBJ2-5|NA|TRBV28
TGTGCCAGCAGCGTAGGGACTAGCGGGAGAGTGGAAGAGACCCAGTACTTC
CASSVGTSGRVEETQYF
>NA|TRBJ2-4|NA|TRBV15
TGTGCCACCAGCAGAGATTATTTCGCGGGTGGGGCGGGACCCGACCTAGCCAAAAACATTCAGTACTTC
CATSRDYFAGGAGPDLAKNIQYF
>TRBD1|TRBJ1-5|NA|TRBV27
TGTGCCAGCAGGAATGGTCAGGGGGCAAATCAGCCCCAGCATTTT
CASRNGQGANQPQHF
>NA|TRBJ1-2|NA|TRBV6-6
TGTGCCAGCAGTTACGTTCAGGCGATCTATGGCTACACCTTC
CASSYVQAIYGYTF
>NA|TRBJ2-1|NA|TRBV30
TGTGCCTGGAGTAGGGGGAGTGGTCTCGATGAGCAGTTCTTC
CAWSRGSGLDEQFF
>TRBD2|TRBJ2-1|NA|TRBV11-2
TGTGCCAGCAGCAGTGGGACTAGGAGAGGCAATGAGCAGTTCTTC
CASSSGTRRGNEQFF
>NA|TRBJ2-1|NA|TRBV7-2
TGTGCCAGCAGCCCAAGGGTAGGGCAGGGGAACAATGAGCAGTTCTTC
CASSPRVGQGNNEQFF
>NA|TRBJ2-7|NA|TRBV19
TGTGCCAGTAGTAGCTCGAGGCAGGGCACCTACGAGCAGTACTTC
CASSSSRQGTYEQYF
>NA|TRBJ2-5|NA|TRBV18
TGTGCCAGCTCACCACTTCGAGAGACCCAGTACTTC
CASSPLRETQYF
>NA|TRBJ1-2|NA|TRBV3-1/TRBV3-2
TGTGCCAGCAGCCAAGAGGCTGACTATGGCTACACCTTC
CASSQEADYGYTF
>NA|TRBJ2-7|NA|TRBV11-3
TGTGCCAGCAGCTTAGCACATTCCTACGAGCAGTACTTC
CASSLAHSYEQYF
>NA|TRBJ1-2|NA|TRBV19
TGTGCCAGTAGGAGAACAACAGGGCTTGGGGGCTACACCTTC
CASRRTTGLGGYTF
>NA|TRBJ1-2|NA|TRBV30
TGTGCCTGGAGTAGAAGGCAGAGGATGCGTGGCTACACCTTC
CAWSRRQRMRGYTF
>TRBD1|TRBJ1-5|NA|TRBV19
TGTGCCAGTAGTATTGGAGGGACAGCCCAGCATTTT
CASSIGGTAQHF
>TRBD1|TRBJ1-6|NA|TRBV10-2
TGCGCCACTGCAGGGGGGTACCGCTCACCCCTCCACTTT
CATAGGYRSPLHF
>NA|TRBJ1-2|few|TRBV28
TGTGCCAGCAAAGTTAGGAGGGCCGCGTCTAACTATGGCTACACCTTC
CASKVRRAASNYGYTF
>TRBD1|TRBJ2-1|NA|TRBV2
TGTGCCAGCAGTAGGGACAGCTCCTACAATGAGCAGTTCTTC
CASSRDSSYNEQFF
>TRBD1|TRBJ2-3|NA|TRBV24-1
TGTGCCACCAGTACCCTACAGGGGGGAGATACGCAGTATTTT
CATSTLQGGDTQYF
>TRBD1|TRBJ1-5|once|TRBV2
TGTGCCAGCAGCCGGGACAGGGCGGGCAATCAGCCCCAGCATTTT
CASSRDRAGNQPQHF
>TRBD1|TRBJ2-1|NA|TRBV6-2/TRBV6-3
TGTGCCAGCAGTACAAGGGGACAGGGGATATACAATGAGCAGTTCTTC
CASSTRGQGIYNEQFF
>NA|TRBJ1-5|NA|TRBV27
TGTGCCAGCAGGAACCTACCGTTGAGCAATCAGCCCCAGCATTTT
CASRNLPLSNQPQHF
>TRBD2|TRBJ2-5|NA|TRBV6-2/TRBV6-3
TGTGCCAGCAGTTACGCACTAGCGGGAGCGGCTGGAGAGACCCAGTACTTC
CASSYALAGAAGETQYF
>NA|TRBJ1-2|NA|TRBV27
TGTGCCAGCAGTCACGTCCGGGGGGGCGCGAGATGGTCCTATGGCTACACCTTC
CASSHVRGGARWSYGYTF
>NA|TRBJ2-7|NA|TRBV14
TGTGCCAGCGGGTCCAGGGGCAGTCTCAACGAGCAGTACTTC
CASGSRGSLNEQYF
>NA|TRBJ1-2|NA|TRBV4-3
TGCGCCAGCAGCGAGGGTTCTGACTATGGCTACACCTTC
CASSEGSDYGYTF
>TRBD1|TRBJ1-5|NA|TRBV11-2
TGTGCCAGCAGCCAGGGACAGGGGGCTATCAAGCCCCAGCATTTT
CASSQGQGAIKPQHF
>TRBD2|TRBJ2-5|NA|TRBV7-9
TGTGCCAGCAGCTTAAGGTCTAGCGGGAGTGGCGAGACCCAGTACTTC
CASSLRSSGSGETQYF